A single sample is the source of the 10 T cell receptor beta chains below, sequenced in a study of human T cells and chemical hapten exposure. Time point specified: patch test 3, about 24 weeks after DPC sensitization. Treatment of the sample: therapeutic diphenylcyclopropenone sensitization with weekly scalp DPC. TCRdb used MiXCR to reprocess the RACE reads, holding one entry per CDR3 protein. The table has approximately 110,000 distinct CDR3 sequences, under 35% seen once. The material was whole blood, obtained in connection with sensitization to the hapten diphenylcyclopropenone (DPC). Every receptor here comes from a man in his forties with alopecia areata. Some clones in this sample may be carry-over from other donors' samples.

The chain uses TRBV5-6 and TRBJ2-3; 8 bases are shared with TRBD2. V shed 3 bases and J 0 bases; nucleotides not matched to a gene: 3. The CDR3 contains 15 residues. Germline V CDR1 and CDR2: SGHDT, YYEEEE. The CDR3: CASSSGGRSTDTQYF. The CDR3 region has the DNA TGTGCCAGCAGCTCGGGGGGGAGAAGCACAGATACGCAGTATTTT.

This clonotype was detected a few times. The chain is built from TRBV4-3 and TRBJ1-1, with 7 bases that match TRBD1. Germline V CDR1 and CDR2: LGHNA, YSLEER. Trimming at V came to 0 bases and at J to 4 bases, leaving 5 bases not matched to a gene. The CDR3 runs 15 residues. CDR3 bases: TGCGCCAGCAGCCAAGATTCAGGGGGAGGCACTGAAGCTTTCTTT. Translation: CASSQDSGGGTEAFF.

For the CDR3, the DNA is TGCAGTGCTAGACTAGCGGGAGTTCGGGGAGATACGCAGTATTTT. Residues: CSARLAGVRGDTQYF. V gene TRBV20-1 combines with J gene TRBJ2-3, with TRBD2 matching 10 bases. J was trimmed by 5 bases and V by 2 bases; bases with no gene match: 7. Per germline, CDR1 DFQATT and CDR2 SNEGSKA (reference sequence). This CDR3 contains 15 residues.

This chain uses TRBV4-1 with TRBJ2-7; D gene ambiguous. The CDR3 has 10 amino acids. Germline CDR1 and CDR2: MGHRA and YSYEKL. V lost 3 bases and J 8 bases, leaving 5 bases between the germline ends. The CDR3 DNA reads TGCGCCAGCAGCCATGAAAAGCAGTACGTC. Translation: CASSHEKQYV.

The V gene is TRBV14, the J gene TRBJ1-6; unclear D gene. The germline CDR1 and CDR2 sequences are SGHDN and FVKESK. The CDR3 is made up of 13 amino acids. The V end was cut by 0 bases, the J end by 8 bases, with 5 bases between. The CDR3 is CASSQDAYSPLHF. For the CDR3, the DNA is TGTGCCAGCAGCCAAGATGCATATTCACCCCTCCACTTT.

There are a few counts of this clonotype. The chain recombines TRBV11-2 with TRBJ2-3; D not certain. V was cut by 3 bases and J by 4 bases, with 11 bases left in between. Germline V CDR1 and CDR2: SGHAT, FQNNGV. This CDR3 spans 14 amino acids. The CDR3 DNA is TGTGCCAGCAGCTTGGAATCCCCCGCAGATACGCAGTATTTT. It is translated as CASSLESPADTQYF. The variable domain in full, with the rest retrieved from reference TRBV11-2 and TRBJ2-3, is EAGVAQSPRYKIIEKRQSVAFWCNPISGHATLYWYQQILGQGPKLLIQFQNNGVVDDSQLPKDRFSAERLKGVDSTLKIQPAKLEDSAVYLCASSLESPADTQYFGPGTRLTVL.

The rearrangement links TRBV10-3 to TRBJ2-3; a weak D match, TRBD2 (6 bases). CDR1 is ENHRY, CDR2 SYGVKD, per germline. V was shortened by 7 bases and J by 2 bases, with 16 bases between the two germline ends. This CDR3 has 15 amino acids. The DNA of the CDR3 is TGTGCCATCAATCTTAGCGGAACCCACACAGATACGCAGTATTTT. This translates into CAINLSGTHTDTQYF.

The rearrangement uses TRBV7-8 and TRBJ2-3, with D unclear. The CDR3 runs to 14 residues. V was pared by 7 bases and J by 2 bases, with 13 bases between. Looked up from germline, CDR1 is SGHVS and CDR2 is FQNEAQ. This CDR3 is CASTRTGLTDTQYF. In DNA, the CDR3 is TGTGCCAGCACCCGTACCGGTCTCACAGATACGCAGTATTTT.

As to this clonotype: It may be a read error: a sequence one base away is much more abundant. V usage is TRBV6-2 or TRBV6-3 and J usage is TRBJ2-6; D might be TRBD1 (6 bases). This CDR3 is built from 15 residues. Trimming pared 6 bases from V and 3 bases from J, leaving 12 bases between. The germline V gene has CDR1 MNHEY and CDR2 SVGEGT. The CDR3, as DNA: TGTGCCAGCAGCCAGGGACACTTTGGGGCCAACGTCCTGACTTTC. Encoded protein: CASSQGHFGANVLTF.

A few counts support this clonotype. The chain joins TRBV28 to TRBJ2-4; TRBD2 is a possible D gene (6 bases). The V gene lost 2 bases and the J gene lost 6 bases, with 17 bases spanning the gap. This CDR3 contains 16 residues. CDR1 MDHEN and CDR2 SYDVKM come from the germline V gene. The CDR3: CASSLVRGAPGNIQYF. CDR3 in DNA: TGTGCCAGCAGTTTAGTTCGCGGGGCCCCCGGAAACATTCAGTACTTC.